The entry that follows covers one T cell receptor (beta chain) sequence. This record comes from a study of shared clonotypes between healthy human individuals. Libraries were prepared by immunoSEQ multiplex PCR; TCRdb keeps only in-frame clonotypes and omits some of them. The sample includes roughly 2.1 million clones, about 92% of them seen just once. Terminally differentiated effector memory CD45RA+ cells were excluded from the naive CD8 cells, which were CD45RO-negative and positively selected for CCR7. The germline V gene has CDR1 SGHVS and CDR2 FQNEAQ. The CDR3 extends over 13 amino acids. Trimming shortened V by 8 bases and J by 6 bases, and 14 bases separated the two germline ends.

The sequenced material came from naive CD8+ T cells from PBMCs. The V gene is TRBV7-8, the J gene TRBJ2-4; tentative D call: TRBD2 (5 bases). The TCR comes from a man between 18 and 29 years old in good health. Some clones in this sample may be carry-over from other donors' samples. CDR3 bases: TGTGCCAGCGGGCCGAAACGGGGAAACATTCAGTACTTC. Its translation is CASGPKRGNIQYF.